This TCR beta chain was observed in a study of T cell responses to AZD1222 COVID-19 vaccine. About this clone itself: Its antigen is unknown.

Regarding the study as a whole: Unmutated regions of variants are reportedly targeted by nearly half of spike-specific TCRs. None of the repertoires were sampled until the peak T cell response had passed. The sample set comprised mostly white British donors with more females, and clonal diversity was possibly underestimated.

Clones were sequenced by immunoSEQ multiplex PCR, and TCRdb holds only the in-frame ones, with some missing. Found here are some 150,000 clones, about nine tenths of them singletons; the top ten hold around 3.5%. The CDR3 spans 14 residues. With 10 bases clipped from V and 3 bases from J, the junction kept 12 bases outside the gene matches. CDR1 and CDR2 (germline): MNHEY, SVGAGI. The sequencing used peripheral blood, collected on day 0 of AZD1222 vaccination. This clonotype originated in an adult in good health. This chain joins TRBV6-5 and TRBJ2-7, with TRBD1 matching 7 bases. CDR3 sequence: CATLIPGTVYEQYF. In DNA, the CDR3 is TGTGCCACATTAATCCCCGGGACAGTCTACGAGCAGTACTTC.